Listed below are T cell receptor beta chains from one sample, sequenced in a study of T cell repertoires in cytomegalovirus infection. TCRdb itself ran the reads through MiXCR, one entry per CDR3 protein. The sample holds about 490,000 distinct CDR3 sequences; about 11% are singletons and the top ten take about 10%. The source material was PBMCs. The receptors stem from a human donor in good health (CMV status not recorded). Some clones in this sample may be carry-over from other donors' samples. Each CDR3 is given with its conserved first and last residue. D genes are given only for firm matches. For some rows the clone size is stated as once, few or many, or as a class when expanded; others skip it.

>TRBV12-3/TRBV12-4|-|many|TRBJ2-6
CASSSDISGANVLTF
TGTGCCAGCAGTTCAGACATCTCTGGGGCCAACGTCCTGACTTTC
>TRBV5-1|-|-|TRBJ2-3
CASSWGRGGTDTQYF
TGCGCCAGCAGCTGGGGGCGGGGAGGCACAGATACGCAGTATTTT
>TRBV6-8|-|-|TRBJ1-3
CASSRQTGNTIYF
TGTGCCAGCAGTCGCCAAACTGGAAACACCATATATTTT
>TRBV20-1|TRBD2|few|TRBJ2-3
CSARVVAGGPEDTQYF
TGCAGTGCTAGAGTGGTGGCGGGGGGGCCCGAAGATACGCAGTATTTT
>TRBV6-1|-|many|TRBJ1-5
CASSLSSNSNQPQHF
TGTGCCAGCAGCCTCTCCTCGAATAGCAATCAGCCCCAGCATTTT
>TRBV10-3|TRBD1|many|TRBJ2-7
CAISGRQGRGEQYF
TGTGCCATCAGTGGGCGACAGGGCCGGGGCGAGCAGTACTTC
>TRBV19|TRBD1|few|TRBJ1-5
CASKGTGWGNQPQHF
TGTGCCAGTAAGGGGACAGGATGGGGAAATCAGCCCCAGCATTTT
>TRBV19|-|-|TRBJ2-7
CASSRGGMTYEQYF
TGTGCCAGTAGTCGAGGGGGTATGACGTACGAGCAGTACTTC
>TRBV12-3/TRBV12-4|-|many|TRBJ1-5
CAGLGQGHNQPQHF
TGTGCCGGTTTAGGGCAGGGGCACAATCAGCCCCAGCATTTT
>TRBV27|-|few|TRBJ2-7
CASSLSKGSYEQYF
TGTGCCAGCAGTTTATCGAAGGGCTCCTACGAGCAGTACTTC
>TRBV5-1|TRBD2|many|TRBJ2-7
CASSLRTSGSEQYF
TGCGCCAGCAGCTTGAGGACTAGCGGGAGCGAGCAGTACTTC